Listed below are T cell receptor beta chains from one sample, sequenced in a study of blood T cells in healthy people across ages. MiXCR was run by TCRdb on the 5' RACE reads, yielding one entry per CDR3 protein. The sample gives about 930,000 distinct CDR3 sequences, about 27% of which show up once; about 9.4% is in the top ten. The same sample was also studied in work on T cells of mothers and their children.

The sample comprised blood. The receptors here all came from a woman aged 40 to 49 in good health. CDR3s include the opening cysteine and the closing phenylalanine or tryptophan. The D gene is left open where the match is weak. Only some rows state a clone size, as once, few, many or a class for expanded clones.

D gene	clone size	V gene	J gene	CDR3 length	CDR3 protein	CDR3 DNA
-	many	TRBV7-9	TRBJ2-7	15	CASSSFDGSTYEQYF	TGTGCCAGCAGCTCATTTGACGGATCTACCTACGAGCAGTACTTC
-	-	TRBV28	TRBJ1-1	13	CASTRAENTEAFF	TGTGCCAGCACGAGGGCGGAGAACACTGAAGCTTTCTTT
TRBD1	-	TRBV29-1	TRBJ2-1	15	CSVVIDRGCGNEQFF	TGCAGCGTCGTAATTGACAGGGGGTGCGGTAATGAGCAGTTCTTC
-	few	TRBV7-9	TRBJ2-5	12	CASRTAEETQYF	TGTGCCAGCCGGACAGCTGAAGAGACCCAGTACTTC
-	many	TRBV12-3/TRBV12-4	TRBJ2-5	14	CASRNGPSRETQYF	TGTGCCAGCAGAAACGGGCCGTCCAGAGAGACCCAGTACTTC
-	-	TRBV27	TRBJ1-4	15	CASSLFWGSNEKLFF	TGTGCCAGCAGTTTATTTTGGGGCAGTAATGAAAAACTGTTTTTT
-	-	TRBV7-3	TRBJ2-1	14	CGSSPNDGHNEQFF	TGTGGCAGCAGCCCGAACGACGGCCACAATGAGCAGTTCTTC
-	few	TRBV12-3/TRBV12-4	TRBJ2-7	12	CASSMTLYEQYF	TGTGCCAGCAGCATGACGCTCTACGAGCAGTACTTC
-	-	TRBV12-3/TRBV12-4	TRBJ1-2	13	CASSQTFNYGYTF	TGTGCCAGCAGTCAGACTTTTAACTATGGCTACACCTTC
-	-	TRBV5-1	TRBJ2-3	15	CASSPPGTSTDTQYF	TGCGCCAGCAGCCCGCCGGGCACTAGCACAGATACGCAGTATTTT
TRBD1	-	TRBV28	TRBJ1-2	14	CASSTRGRLNGYTF	TGTGCCAGCAGCACCAGGGGGCGCTTGAATGGCTACACCTTC
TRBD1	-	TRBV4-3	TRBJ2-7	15	CASSQDRQGIDEQYF	TGCGCCAGCAGCCAAGACCGACAGGGGATTGACGAGCAGTACTTC
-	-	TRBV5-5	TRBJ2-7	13	CASSPQKSYEQYF	TGTGCCAGCAGCCCTCAAAAGTCATACGAGCAGTACTTC
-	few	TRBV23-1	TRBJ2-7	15	CASSQSGRRSYEQYF	TGCGCCAGCAGTCAGTCAGGCAGGAGGTCCTACGAGCAGTACTTC
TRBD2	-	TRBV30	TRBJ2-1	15	CAWRRDGGAYNEQFF	TGTGCCTGGAGACGGGACGGGGGGGCCTACAATGAGCAGTTCTTC
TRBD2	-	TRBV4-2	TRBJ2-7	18	CASSRPPGGLAGGYEQYF	TGTGCCAGCAGCCGACCTCCGGGCGGGCTAGCGGGGGGCTACGAGCAGTACTTC
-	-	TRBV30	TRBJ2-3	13	CAWSALTTDTQYF	TGTGCCTGGAGTGCCCTGACCACAGATACGCAGTATTTT
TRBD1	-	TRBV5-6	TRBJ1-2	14	CASSYFDREDGYTF	TGTGCCAGCAGCTACTTTGACAGGGAGGATGGCTACACCTTC
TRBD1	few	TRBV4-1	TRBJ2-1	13	CASSQAYRGEQFF	TGCGCCAGCAGCCAAGCCTACAGGGGGGAGCAGTTCTTC
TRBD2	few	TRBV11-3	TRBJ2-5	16	CASSGQAGGPRETQYF	TGTGCCAGCAGCGGACAAGCGGGGGGGCCAAGGGAGACCCAGTACTTC
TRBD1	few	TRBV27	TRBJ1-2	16	CASSPNQGVGGYGYTF	TGTGCCAGCAGTCCTAATCAGGGGGTAGGCGGCTATGGCTACACCTTC
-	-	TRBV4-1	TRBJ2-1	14	CASSPTRQYNEQFF	TGCGCCAGCAGCCCCACCAGACAATACAATGAGCAGTTCTTC
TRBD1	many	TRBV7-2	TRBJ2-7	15	CASSPPMRGQFEQYF	TGTGCCAGCAGCCCCCCGATGAGGGGGCAATTCGAGCAGTACTTC
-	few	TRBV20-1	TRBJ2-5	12	CSAAGPQETQYF	TGCAGTGCTGCCGGACCTCAAGAGACCCAGTACTTC
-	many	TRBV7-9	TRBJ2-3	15	CASSSRWSSTDTQYF	TGTGCCAGCAGCTCCCGGTGGTCTAGCACAGATACGCAGTATTTT
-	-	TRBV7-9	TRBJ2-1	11	CASSLETAEFF	TGTGCCAGCAGCTTAGAGACAGCAGAGTTCTTC
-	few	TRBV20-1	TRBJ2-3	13	CSASRGGQDTQYF	TGCAGTGCTAGTAGGGGGGGCCAAGATACGCAGTATTTT
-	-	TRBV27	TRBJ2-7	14	CASSLGSAYNEQYF	TGTGCCAGCAGTTTGGGTAGCGCCTACAATGAGCAGTACTTC